What follows are 25 T cell receptor beta chains derived from one specimen sequenced in a study of T cell clonality in common variable immunodeficiency. Profiled with immunoSEQ multiplex PCR; TCRdb holds only in-frame clones, not every one. Recorded here are 40,000 to 45,000 clones, none singletons. The sequencing input was peripheral blood mononuclear cells. Receptor source: a person aged 18 to 75 in good health.

Partial CDR3 DNA: TGCGCCAGCAGCCCAGGGTGGAACTATGGC. Protein: CASSPGWNYG. From start to end, the CDR3 is CASSPGWNYGYTF. This chain uses TRBV5-1 with TRBJ1-2, with D perhaps matching TRBD1 (5 bases). The DNA ends 3 residues before the CDR3 does, and the rest of the CDR3 is filled in from the germline J gene. Germline CDR1 and CDR2: SGHRS and YFSETQ. This CDR3 comprises 13 residues. Deletions cut 4 bases from V and 2 bases from J, with 9 bases between.

Ten or more counts support this clone. Read data end 3 residues before the CDR3 end; the end is taken from the germline J gene. The V and J genes are TRBV20-1 and TRBJ1-2; no clear D gene. Germline CDR1 and CDR2: DFQATT and SNEGSKA (reference sequence). Trimming stripped 5 bases from V and 1 base from J, with 11 bases between. The CDR3 is made up of 13 amino acids. CDR3 sequence: CSARQTDNYGYTF. The CDR3 DNA, read in part, is TGCAGTGCTCGCCAAACAGATAACTATGGC.

This clone was counted ten times or more. The read finishes 3 residues shy of the CDR3 end, and the germline J gene is used to complete it. The rearrangement joins TRBV20-1 to TRBJ2-7; perhaps TRBD1 as D (5 bases). The CDR3 totals 12 residues. The germline gives CDR1 DFQATT, CDR2 SNEGSKA (reference sequence). Trimming removed 6 bases at V and 6 bases at J, with 15 bases between. The CDR3 loop reads CSASRAAAEQYF. The CDR3 DNA, read in part, is TGCAGTGCCTCCAGGGCGGCCGCCGAG.

This clone came up many times. The read terminates 3 residues before the CDR3 end, so the remaining end is supplied by the germline J gene. V is TRBV14 and J is TRBJ2-2; D might be TRBD1 (5 bases). V was shortened by 2 bases and J by 5 bases, with 12 bases between the two germline ends. This CDR3 region has 15 residues. CDR1 and CDR2 from the germline V gene are SGHDN and FVKESK. CDR3 amino acids: CASSQKQGRTGELFF. The sequenced part of the CDR3 DNA is TGTGCCAGCAGCCAAAAGCAGGGTCGGACCGGGGAG.

This clone has ten or more counts. The read stops 3 residues short of the end of the CDR3; the missing end is completed from the germline J gene. The chain recombines TRBV30 with TRBJ1-1; 7 nucleotides agree with TRBD1. V lost 5 bases, J lost 5 bases, and 8 bases stayed unmatched. From germline, CDR1 is GTSNPN and CDR2 SVGIG (reference sequence). The CDR3 is made up of 13 amino acids. The sequenced CDR3 bases are TGTGCCTGGTCGACAGGGCCTGGAACTGAA. Encoded protein: CAWSTGPGTE. The CDR3 in its entirety is CAWSTGPGTEAFF.

This clone was picked up many times. The CDR3 end lies 3 residues beyond the end of the read and is filled in from the germline J gene. The genes are TRBV7-9 and TRBJ2-2; D remains ambiguous. CDR1 and CDR2 from the germline V gene are SEHNR and FQNEAQ (reference sequence). Trimming removed 2 bases from V and 8 bases from J, with 6 bases in between. The CDR3 contains 12 residues. Incomplete CDR3 DNA: TGTGCCAGCAGCTTATCAACAGGGGAG. Translation gives CASSLSTGE. The CDR3 reads in full as CASSLSTGELFF. Supplemented by reference TRBV7-9 and TRBJ2-2, the full variable domain reads DTGVSQNPRHKITKRGQNVTFRCDPISEHNRLYWYRQTLGQGPEFLTYFQNEAQLEKSRLLSDRFSAERPKGSFSTLEIQRTEQGDSAMYLCASSLSTGELFFGEGSRLTVL.

This clone was seen ten or more times. From the germline J gene comes the end of the CDR3, since the read stops 3 residues before it. The chain carries TRBV20-1 and TRBJ2-3, with TRBD1 matching 10 bases. V trimming: 4 bases; J trimming: 4 bases; junction bases outside the gene matches: 8. Looked up from germline, CDR1 is DFQATT and CDR2 is SNEGSKA (reference sequence). This CDR3 spans 15 amino acids. CDR3 DNA, as far as it was read: TGCAGTGCTACTATGACAGGGGGCAGGGCAGATACG. It is translated as CSATMTGGRADT. The CDR3 reads in full as CSATMTGGRADTQYF.

This clone was counted ten times or more. The CDR3 extends 3 residues past the end of the read, so its final part is completed from the germline J gene. The chain combines TRBV4-2 with TRBJ1-1, with D uncertain. V was shortened by 3 bases and J by 4 bases, with 18 bases between the two germline ends. Germline-derived CDR1 and CDR2 are LGHNA and YNFKEQ. The CDR3 runs 16 residues. CDR3 loop: CASSQVSLTALTEAFF. The part of the CDR3 DNA that was read is TGTGCCAGCAGCCAGGTATCCCTGACTGCGCTCACTGAA.

This clone occurred many times. The CDR3 is cut off 3 residues early in the read; its end comes from the germline J gene. The chain recombines TRBV5-1 with TRBJ1-1; maybe TRBD1 (6 bases). V was trimmed by 0 bases and J by 5 bases, leaving 11 bases between them. The CDR3 loop spans 14 amino acids. CDR1 is SGHRS, CDR2 YFSETQ, per germline. CDR3 DNA, as far as it was read: TGCGCCAGCAGCTTGGGGGGGCGAGAGACTGAA. This codes for CASSLGGRETE. In full, the CDR3 reads CASSLGGRETEAFF.

The table lists this clone with many counts. The sequenced fragment ends 3 residues before the CDR3 boundary, so the rest is inferred from the germline J gene. J is TRBJ2-7 and V is TRBV28; TRBD1 matches 11 bases. V lost 0 bases, J lost 5 bases, and 3 bases stayed unmatched. CDR1 and CDR2 (germline): MDHEN, SYDVKM. The CDR3 is 15 amino acids. The sequenced CDR3 bases are TGTGCCAGCAGTTTATGGGACAGGGGGCGCCACGAG. Amino acids: CASSLWDRGRHE. The complete CDR3 reads CASSLWDRGRHEQYF.

In its sample, this clone was seen many times. Read sequence stops 3 residues before the CDR3 end, and the germline J gene provides the missing end. The chain couples TRBV2 to TRBJ2-3, with 8 nucleotides matching TRBD2. The ends lost 5 bases at V and 1 base at J; junction bases unmatched: 5. Germline V gene data show CDR1 as SNHLY and CDR2 as FYNNEI. The CDR3 totals 15 residues. This CDR3 is CASSLRAGGTDTQYF. The CDR3 bases that were read are TGTGCCAGCAGTTTGCGAGCGGGGGGCACAGATACG.

This clone was seen at least ten times. Read coverage stops 3 residues before the CDR3 terminus; the germline J gene supplies the remainder. The V call is TRBV20-1, the J call TRBJ2-3, with D tentatively TRBD1 (5 bases). Germline values: CDR1 DFQATT, CDR2 SNEGSKA (reference sequence). The CDR3 runs to 15 residues. V gave up 0 bases and J gave up 1 base, with 11 bases separating them. The CDR3 spells CSARDRQSGTDTQYF. CDR3 bases read: TGCAGTGCTAGAGACCGACAGTCAGGCACAGATACG.

As for this clone: A clone one base away is much larger, so this may be a read error. The missing CDR3 end, 3 residues past where the read stops, is filled in from the germline J gene. The V and J genes are TRBV6-2 or TRBV6-3 and TRBJ1-3; D is unclear. The V gene's germline CDR1 is MNHEY and CDR2 SVGEGT. The V end was cut by 4 bases, the J end by 0 bases, with 7 bases between. The CDR3 has 14 residues. The chain's CDR3 is CASSSLRSGNTIYF. The CDR3 bases that were read are TGTGCCAGCAGTTCCCTTCGCTCTGGAAACACC.

This clone was counted many times. The CDR3 end lies 3 residues beyond the end of the read and is filled in from the germline J gene. The rearrangement links TRBV9 to TRBJ1-2; 7 bases align to TRBD1. CDR1 is SGDLS and CDR2 is YYNGEE in the germline V gene. Germline trimming cut 4 bases from V and 4 bases from J; bases unmatched to any gene: 7. This CDR3 has 14 amino acids. The covered CDR3 bases are TGTGCCAGCAGCAACAGGGGAGGAGGCTATGGC. Translation: CASSNRGGGYG. In full, the CDR3 reads CASSNRGGGYGYTF.

Ten or more counts support this clone. The CDR3 end falls 3 residues outside the read, so it is completed with the germline J gene. This chain joins TRBV14 and TRBJ1-1; D perhaps matches TRBD1 (5 bases). The CDR3 has 16 amino acids. The V gene lost 4 bases and the J gene lost 1 base, with 16 bases spanning the gap. CDR1 and CDR2 (germline): SGHDN, FVKESK. CDR3: CASSPPSRGSNTEAFF. CDR3 DNA, as far as it was read: TGTGCCAGCAGCCCACCCTCACGGGGGTCGAACACTGAA. Together with reference TRBV14 and TRBJ1-1, the CDR3 gives the full variable domain: EAGVTQFPSHSVIEKGQTVTLRCDPISGHDNLYWYRRVMGKEIKFLLHFVKESKQDESGMPNNRFLAERTGGTYSTLKVQPAELEDSGVYFCASSPPSRGSNTEAFFGQGTRLTVV.

This clone occurred many times. The read falls 3 residues short of the CDR3 end, and the missing part is taken from the germline J gene. V usage is TRBV19 and J usage is TRBJ2-1; 13 positions agree with TRBD2. Trimming removed 6 bases from V and 9 bases from J; junction bases left unmatched: 8. Germline V CDR1 and CDR2: LNHDA, SQIVND (reference sequence). The CDR3 loop spans 15 amino acids. CDR3 loop: CASRVQTSGRSEQFF. Incomplete CDR3 DNA: TGTGCCAGTAGGGTACAGACTAGCGGGAGGAGTGAG.

This clone has a count of ten or more. Read sequence stops 3 residues before the CDR3 end, and the germline J gene provides the missing end. This chain connects TRBV5-1 to TRBJ2-1; 7 nucleotides line up with TRBD2. V lost 1 base and J lost 7; bases outside the gene matches: 14. This CDR3 is built from 17 residues. Germline V gene data show CDR1 as SGHRS and CDR2 as YFSETQ. Incomplete CDR3 DNA: TGCGCCAGCAGCTTGAGGGCCGGAGGGAGGGGATTGAATGAG. Translation gives CASSLRAGGRGLNE. The whole CDR3 reads CASSLRAGGRGLNEQFF.

This clone was seen ten or more times. The CDR3 end is not reached by the read, which stops 3 residues before it; the germline J gene fills it in. The rearrangement joins TRBV20-1 to TRBJ2-1, with 13 nucleotides matching TRBD2. Germline-derived CDR1 and CDR2 are DFQATT and SNEGSKA (reference sequence). The CDR3 spans 14 residues. V lost 2 bases, J lost 8 bases, and 3 bases stayed unmatched. The chain's CDR3 is CSARTSGGVDEQFF. The CDR3 DNA, read in part, is TGCAGTGCTAGAACTAGCGGGGGGGTTGATGAG.

This clone was counted ten times or more. The read gets to within 3 residues of the CDR3 end, and the germline J gene fills in the rest. The genes are TRBV4-1 and TRBJ2-5; D is undetermined. Germline V gene data show CDR1 as MGHRA and CDR2 as YSYEKL. This CDR3 has 14 amino acids. The ends were cut back, 0 bases at V and 2 bases at J, with 7 bases in the middle. CDR3 DNA (partial): TGCGCCAGCAGCCAAGATCCGAGGCAAGAGACC. Its translation is CASSQDPRQET. The complete CDR3 reads CASSQDPRQETQYF.

This clone appeared many times. The read gets to within 3 residues of the CDR3 end, and the germline J gene fills in the rest. J is TRBJ2-5 and V is TRBV6-2 or TRBV6-3, with 7 bases lining up with TRBD1. V lost 2 bases to trimming and J lost 5 bases; unmatched junction nucleotides: 2. Germline-derived CDR1 and CDR2 are MNHEY and SVGEGT. The length of the CDR3 is 13 residues. CDR3 protein: CASSYDRAETQYF. CDR3 bases read: TGTGCCAGCAGTTACGACAGGGCGGAGACC.

This clone was picked up many times. The read ends 3 residues before the CDR3 terminus; that terminus is restored from the germline J gene. The V call is TRBV7-3, the J call TRBJ2-7, with D perhaps TRBD2 (5 bases). Germline CDR1 reads SGHTA; CDR2 reads FQGTGA. Trimming pared 2 bases from V and 5 bases from J, leaving 13 bases between. The CDR3 runs 14 residues. CDR3 DNA (partial): TGTGCCAGCAGCTTATTTGGGCCTAGCAACGAG. It yields the protein CASSLFGPSNE. The whole CDR3 is CASSLFGPSNEQYF. Supplemented by reference TRBV7-3 and TRBJ2-7, the full variable domain reads GAGVSQTPSNKVTEKGKYVELRCDPISGHTALYWYRQSLGQGPEFLIYFQGTGAADDSGLPNDRFFAVRPEGSVSTLKIQRTERGDSAVYLCASSLFGPSNEQYFGPGTRLTVT.

This clone was observed a few times. The read is 3 residues too short to cover the CDR3 end, so that end is filled in from the germline J gene. The chain links TRBV19 to TRBJ2-2; perhaps TRBD2 as D (6 bases). Germline V lookup: CDR1 LNHDA, CDR2 SQIVND (reference sequence). With 5 bases removed from V and 1 base from J, the gap between germline ends came to 20 bases. The CDR3 length is 18 residues. The CDR3 here is CASSPKFGTLRNTGELFF. CDR3 bases read: TGTGCCAGTAGTCCAAAATTTGGGACTCTTAGGAACACCGGGGAG.

This clone was observed many times. Sequencing ends 3 residues short of the CDR3 end; the germline J gene provides the rest. This rearrangement joins TRBV14 to TRBJ2-5, with TRBD1 matching 8 bases. V shed 3 bases and J 5 bases; nucleotides not matched to a gene: 20. Germline CDR1 is SGHDN and CDR2 is FVKESK. The CDR3 is made up of 19 amino acids. CDR3 DNA (partial): TGTGCCAGCAGCCACCCCCCCCCACGGAGCAGGGGGCGAAATGAGACC. Translating it yields CASSHPPPRSRGRNET. The whole CDR3 reads CASSHPPPRSRGRNETQYF.

This clone was recorded many times. Coverage ceases 3 residues before the CDR3 finishes, and the germline J gene fills in the end. V and J are TRBV15 and TRBJ2-7, with D possibly being TRBD2 (5 bases). CDR1 is LNHNV, CDR2 YYDKDF, per germline (reference sequence). The CDR3 sequence is 14 residues long. V was cut by 8 bases and J by 2 bases, with 16 bases left in between. CDR3 bases read: TGTGCCACCGCTAAACACGGGGAAACCTACGAG. The encoded protein is CATAKHGETYE. The complete CDR3 protein is CATAKHGETYEQYF.

This clone came up many times. From the germline J gene comes the end of the CDR3, since the read stops 3 residues before it. The chain employs TRBV5-1 and TRBJ1-6, with 9 bases that match TRBD1. The V gene's germline CDR1 is SGHRS and CDR2 YFSETQ. CDR3 length: 17 residues. The ends lost 0 bases at V and 10 bases at J; junction bases unmatched: 11. The covered CDR3 bases are TGCGCCAGCAGCTTGGTACCTACAGGGGGCGCGGGATCACCC. Its translation is CASSLVPTGGAGSP. The full CDR3 protein reads CASSLVPTGGAGSPLHF.